The present entry profiles one T cell receptor beta chain with its context. Repertoires were generated with immunoSEQ multiplex PCR, while TCRdb's copy carries only in-frame clones and drops some. The sample records about 30,000 clones, 90% being singletons. The length of the CDR3 is 15 residues. The germline V gene has CDR1 MNHNS and CDR2 SASEGT. The V and J ends lost 4 bases and 13 bases respectively, with 20 bases between them. The data were taken from a study of multiple sclerosis patients with progressive multifocal leukoencephalopathy. Time point defined: 12 to 13 months of natalizumab therapy. T1 marks 6 months and T2 marks 12 months of natalizumab therapy.

The chain combines TRBV6-1 with TRBJ1-6, with D possibly TRBD1 on 6 matching bases. Sample: PBMCs, taken from a patient treated with natalizumab. The clonotype originates from a human donor with multiple sclerosis. CDR3 sequence reads: CASSANTGNRIPLHF. The CDR3 DNA is TGTGCCAGCAGTGCCAATACAGGGAATCGGATTCCCCTCCACTTT.